One sample yielded the 29 T cell receptor beta chains listed below, sequenced in a study of glioma-infiltrating T cells after dendritic cell vaccination. Profiling relied on immunoSEQ multiplex PCR, and the TCRdb table lists in-frame clones only, not all of them. The sample consists of about 96,000 clones, around three quarters of them appearing once. The sequences come from blood, collected before dendritic cell vaccination. The origin of the receptors is a human donor with glioblastoma.

The chain uses TRBV11-2 and TRBJ2-3; 12 nucleotides agree with TRBD2. Trimming removed 4 bases from V and 6 bases from J; junction bases left unmatched: 11. Germline V gene data show CDR1 as SGHAT and CDR2 as FQNNGV. This CDR3 has 17 amino acids. This CDR3 reads CASSSSPTSGRYDTQYF. The CDR3 region has the DNA TGTGCCAGCAGCTCCAGCCCCACTAGCGGGAGGTATGATACGCAGTATTTT.

The rearrangement links TRBV2 to TRBJ1-4; a possible D gene is TRBD1 (6 bases). Germline V gene data show CDR1 as SNHLY and CDR2 as FYNNEI. Trimming removed 6 bases from V and 5 bases from J, with 13 bases in between. This CDR3 is built from 14 residues. The CDR3 loop is CASSRDTSNEKLFF. DNA for the CDR3: TGTGCCAGCAGCCGGGACACGTCGAATGAAAAACTGTTTTTT.

The gene calls are TRBV4-1 and TRBJ2-7; maybe TRBD1 (5 bases). Germline V gene sequence: CDR1 MGHRA, CDR2 YSYEKL. This CDR3 comprises 16 residues. V lost 1 base to trimming and J lost 2 bases, with 15 bases between them. The CDR3 loop reads CASSQGAGRYAYEQYF. CDR3 bases: TGCGCCAGCAGCCAAGGGGCAGGGCGTTACGCCTACGAGCAGTACTTC.

The chain links TRBV25-1 to TRBJ2-7; TRBD2 matches 7 bases. Germline CDR1 and CDR2: MGHDK and SYGVNS. This CDR3 spans 18 amino acids. Trimming removed 6 bases from V and 0 bases from J; junction bases left unmatched: 17. This CDR3 is CASSPTPNQRGNSYEQYF. The DNA for the CDR3 is TGTGCCAGCAGCCCAACACCGAACCAGCGGGGCAACTCCTACGAGCAGTACTTC.

This clone was recorded a few times. V is TRBV5-5 and J is TRBJ1-3, with D hard to call. The CDR3 sequence is 16 residues long. From germline, CDR1 is SGHKS and CDR2 YYEKEE (reference sequence). V was pared by 0 bases and J by 0 bases, with 10 bases between. The CDR3 region is CASSLVPGDSGNTIYF. The CDR3 bases are TGTGCCAGCAGCTTGGTCCCAGGCGACTCTGGAAACACCATATATTTT.

This clone occurred a few times. The chain joins TRBV7-8 to TRBJ2-1, with D maybe TRBD1 (6 bases). The length of the CDR3 is 15 residues. The germline V and J ends were trimmed by 5 bases and 6 bases, with 17 bases remaining between them. The germline V gene has CDR1 SGHVS and CDR2 FQNEAQ. The CDR3 loop is CASSPGDLGGNEQFF. The DNA of the CDR3 is TGTGCCAGCAGCCCAGGGGACCTAGGGGGCAATGAGCAGTTCTTC. The variable domain in full, with the rest retrieved from reference TRBV7-8 and TRBJ2-1, is GAGVSQSPRYKVAKRGQDVALRCDPISGHVSLFWYQQALGQGPEFLTYFQNEAQLDKSGLPSDRFFAERPEGSVSTLKIQRTQQEDSAVYLCASSPGDLGGNEQFFGPGTRLTVL.

V gene TRBV10-3 combines with J gene TRBJ2-5; 7 bases fit TRBD1. This CDR3 is 13 amino acids long. CDR1 is ENHRY, CDR2 SYGVKD, per germline. V lost 5 bases to trimming and J lost 5 bases; unmatched junction nucleotides: 5. The DNA of the CDR3 is TGTGCCATCAGTCATGGGACAGATGAGACCCAGTACTTC. Translated, it gives CAISHGTDETQYF.

This clone was seen once. The rearrangement uses TRBV7-9 and TRBJ2-7, with 7 bases identical to TRBD2. This CDR3 is built from 17 residues. Looked up from germline, CDR1 is SEHNR and CDR2 is FQNEAQ (reference sequence). J gave up 3 bases and V 1 base, and 12 bases lay outside the gene matches. The CDR3 region is CASSLGLIGGEGYEQYF. DNA of the CDR3: TGTGCCAGCAGCTTAGGTTTAATTGGAGGGGAGGGCTACGAGCAGTACTTC. Supplemented by reference TRBV7-9 and TRBJ2-7, the full variable domain reads DTGVSQNPRHKITKRGQNVTFRCDPISEHNRLYWYRQTLGQGPEFLTYFQNEAQLEKSRLLSDRFSAERPKGSFSTLEIQRTEQGDSAMYLCASSLGLIGGEGYEQYFGPGTRLTVT.

Notes on this clone: The junction and the germline gene differ at one end; a read error may be behind it. The CDR3 here is CATSREKQPNQLQHF. CDR3 coding DNA: TGTGCCACCAGCAGAGAGAAACAGCCCAATCAGCTCCAGCATTTT. The gene calls are TRBV15 and TRBJ1-5; D is ambiguous. From germline, CDR1 is LNHNV and CDR2 YYDKDF (reference sequence). The CDR3 is 15 residues long.

This chain joins TRBV7-8 and TRBJ1-2; 8 bases agree with TRBD1. Germline V gene sequence: CDR1 SGHVS, CDR2 FQNEAQ. V lost 2 bases, J lost 5 bases, and 13 bases stayed unmatched. This CDR3 has 17 residues. CDR3 nucleotide sequence: TGTGCCAGCAGCTTAACAGCTCTCAGGGGACAGGTATATGGCTACACCTTC. It yields the protein CASSLTALRGQVYGYTF.

The chain combines TRBV19 with TRBJ1-4, with 9 positions matching TRBD1. With V trimmed by 8 bases and J by 8 bases, 9 bases remained unmatched. CDR3 size: 14 residues. The germline gives CDR1 LNHDA, CDR2 SQIVND (reference sequence). Written as DNA, the CDR3 is TGTGCCAGTGGGCGGACAGGGGTGTACGAAAAACTGTTTTTT. Translation gives CASGRTGVYEKLFF.

The V gene is TRBV6-5, the J gene TRBJ1-2; possibly TRBD1 for D (6 bases). CDR1 is MNHEY and CDR2 is SVGAGI in the germline V gene. V lost 0 bases to trimming and J lost 5 bases, with 13 bases between them. The CDR3 is 15 residues long. The CDR3 DNA follows: TGTGCCAGCAGTTACTCAGCCACAGGGCAGTATGGCTACACCTTC. This encodes CASSYSATGQYGYTF.

The chain combines TRBV5-1 with TRBJ2-1; TRBD2 might be the D (5 bases). In germline, CDR1 is SGHRS, CDR2 YFSETQ. The CDR3 is 16 amino acids. V lost 0 bases and J lost 1, with 11 bases in between. The CDR3 region is CASSLAERESYNEQFF. The CDR3, as DNA: TGCGCCAGCAGCTTGGCCGAACGGGAATCCTACAATGAGCAGTTCTTC.

J is TRBJ1-3 and V is TRBV6-5; D possibly corresponds to TRBD1 (6 bases). The V end was cut by 0 bases, the J end by 4 bases, with 10 bases between. The CDR3 runs to 15 residues. CDR1 and CDR2 (germline): MNHEY, SVGAGI. In nucleotides, the CDR3 is TGTGCCAGCAGTTACTCTTACAGGGACGGAAACACCATATATTTT. Translation gives CASSYSYRDGNTIYF.

The rearrangement links TRBV2 to TRBJ2-7; 8 bases agree with TRBD1. Germline values: CDR1 SNHLY, CDR2 FYNNEI. This CDR3 comprises 16 residues. V trimming: 8 bases; J trimming: 1 base; junction bases outside the gene matches: 13. The chain's CDR3 is CASQGSGQGVSYEQYF. The CDR3 region has the DNA TGTGCCAGCCAAGGCTCCGGACAGGGAGTTTCCTACGAGCAGTACTTC.

V is TRBV2 and J is TRBJ2-7; D ambiguous. The V and J ends lost 1 base and 3 bases respectively, with 4 bases between them. The CDR3 has 12 amino acids. Per the germline V gene, CDR1 is SNHLY and CDR2 is FYNNEI. The chain's CDR3 is CASSEGSYEQYF. Written as DNA, the CDR3 is TGTGCCAGCAGTGAAGGGAGCTACGAGCAGTACTTC.

This clone was recorded a few times. V is TRBV5-6 and J is TRBJ1-6, with TRBD1 as a possible D gene (6 bases). The CDR3 runs to 16 residues. V lost 2 bases to trimming and J lost 10 bases, with 19 bases between them. The germline V gene encodes CDR1 SGHDT and CDR2 YYEEEE. CDR3 residues: CASSFLQGRLTSPLHF. The CDR3 DNA follows: TGTGCCAGCAGCTTCCTACAGGGTAGACTCACCTCACCCCTCCACTTT.

The chain couples TRBV2 to TRBJ1-1, with D unresolved. V lost 7 bases to trimming and J lost 2 bases, with 14 bases between them. The CDR3 sequence is 14 residues long. Germline V gene sequence: CDR1 SNHLY, CDR2 FYNNEI. The CDR3 loop is CASISLSSNTEAFF. The CDR3 nucleotides are TGTGCCAGCATCAGTCTTTCCTCCAACACTGAAGCTTTCTTT. The whole variable domain, remainder taken from reference TRBV2 and TRBJ1-1, is EPEVTQTPSHQVTQMGQEVILRCVPISNHLYFYWYRQILGQKVEFLVSFYNNEISEKSEIFDDQFSVERPDGSNFTLKIRSTKLEDSAMYFCASISLSSNTEAFFGQGTRLTVV.

This CDR3 reads CAISQGTSGYTF. The CDR3 DNA is TGTGCCATCAGCCAGGGGACAAGTGGCTACACCTTC. The V call is TRBV10-3, the J call TRBJ1-2; weak D call: TRBD1 (6 bases). There are 12 residues in the CDR3. V lost 6 bases to trimming and J lost 7 bases, with 12 bases between them. Germline V gene data show CDR1 as ENHRY and CDR2 as SYGVKD.

The rearrangement joins TRBV28 to TRBJ1-2; TRBD1 might be the D (5 bases). Trimming removed 6 bases from V and 3 bases from J, with 14 bases in between. Germline-derived CDR1 and CDR2 are MDHEN and SYDVKM. The CDR3 extends over 14 amino acids. The CDR3 sequence: CASSFLREYYGYTF. The DNA for the CDR3 is TGTGCCAGCAGCTTTCTCAGGGAATACTATGGCTACACCTTC.

The CDR3 region has the DNA TGTGCCAGCAGCTTATACTCTGGAAACACCATATATTTT. Amino acids: CASSLYSGNTIYF. The chain carries TRBV7-6 and TRBJ1-3; no reliable D call. Trimming left V 2 bases short and J 0 bases short, with 2 bases between. This CDR3 is 13 amino acids long. Germline V gene lookup returns CDR1 SGHVS and CDR2 FNYEAQ.

The chain employs TRBV5-1 and TRBJ2-3, with 9 bases identical to TRBD1. CDR1 and CDR2 (germline): SGHRS, YFSETQ. CDR3 length: 14 residues. After removal of 4 bases from V and 2 bases from J, the junction contained 2 bases not matched to a gene. The CDR3 reads CASSRDRATDTQYF. The CDR3 coding sequence is TGCGCCAGCAGCCGGGACAGGGCCACAGATACGCAGTATTTT. Full variable domain (remainder filled in from reference TRBV5-1 and TRBJ2-3): KAGVTQTPRYLIKTRGQQVTLSCSPISGHRSVSWYQQTPGQGLQFLFEYFSETQRNKGNFPGRFSGRQFSNSRSEMNVSTLELGDSALYLCASSRDRATDTQYFGPGTRLTVL.

This clone has just a few counts. The chain is built from TRBV25-1 and TRBJ2-7, with a weak D call TRBD2 (5 bases). Trimming cost V 5 bases and J 7 bases, with 9 bases left between them. CDR1 and CDR2 (germline): MGHDK, SYGVNS. The CDR3 consists of 11 residues. The CDR3 DNA follows: TGTGCCAGCAGTCGAGGGCGGGAGCAGTACTTC. It is translated as CASSRGREQYF.

This rearrangement joins TRBV4-2 to TRBJ1-3, with a tentative D call TRBD1 (5 bases). This CDR3 has 12 amino acids. Germline CDR1 reads LGHNA; CDR2 reads YNFKEQ. V was cut by 1 base and J by 8 bases, with 6 bases left in between. Written as DNA, the CDR3 is TGTGCCAGCAGCCAAGCGGGGGACACCATATATTTT. Its translation is CASSQAGDTIYF.

This clone was seen only a few times. This sequence joins TRBV9 and TRBJ2-1; TRBD1 matches at 12 bases. V dropped 2 bases and J dropped 6; count of bases not matched to a gene: 3. The germline V gene encodes CDR1 SGDLS and CDR2 YYNGEE. The CDR3 consists of 15 residues. For the CDR3, the DNA is TGTGCCAGCAGCGTGGGACAGGGGGCGCCCAATGAGCAGTTCTTC. This sequence encodes CASSVGQGAPNEQFF.

The rearrangement joins TRBV18 to TRBJ2-7, with D perhaps matching TRBD2 (5 bases). The ends were cut back, 2 bases at V and 5 bases at J, with 7 bases in the middle. Germline CDR1 and CDR2: KGHSH and LQKENI. The CDR3 is 12 residues long. The CDR3 DNA sequence: TGTGCCAGCTCACCAGGGAGAGACGAGCAGTACTTC. Protein sequence: CASSPGRDEQYF.

V is TRBV7-2 and J is TRBJ1-3; D unclear. Trimming took 1 base from V and 0 from J, leaving 7 bases between them. The germline gives CDR1 SGHTA, CDR2 FQGNSA. This CDR3 contains 15 residues. CDR3 sequence reads: CASSLGVNSGNTIYF. The CDR3 nucleotides read TGTGCCAGCAGCTTAGGCGTGAACTCTGGAAACACCATATATTTT.

The genes are TRBV19 and TRBJ2-1; 7 nucleotides align to TRBD2. Germline V gene sequence: CDR1 LNHDA, CDR2 SQIVND (reference sequence). V dropped 6 bases and J dropped 1; count of bases not matched to a gene: 6. The CDR3 extends over 15 amino acids. The CDR3 here is CASSSTSDSYNEQFF. CDR3 bases: TGTGCCAGTAGCTCCACTAGCGATTCCTACAATGAGCAGTTCTTC.

V gene TRBV27 combines with J gene TRBJ2-5; 11 nucleotides agree with TRBD2. The CDR3 spans 17 residues. J was trimmed by 5 bases and V by 1 base; bases with no gene match: 9. Germline-derived CDR1 and CDR2 are MNHEY and SMNVEV (reference sequence). CDR3 in DNA: TGTGCCAGCAGTTTATTAGCTAGCGGGAGGAGTGGGGAGACCCAGTACTTC. This codes for CASSLLASGRSGETQYF.